This TCR beta chain was obtained from a study of cytomegalovirus exposure and HLA in healthy donors. General study results and limits: TCR sequences were mostly rare, though some public TCRs occurred in many donors.

Amplification used 60 Vbeta primers and 13 Jbeta primers. Method: immunoSEQ multiplex PCR; TCRdb's copy keeps in-frame clones and lacks some. Of about 99,000 clones detected, 70% to 85% appear once; the ten largest clones hold 5% to 6%. V lost 8 bases to trimming and J lost 0 bases, with 14 bases between them. This CDR3 region has 15 residues. CDR1 is MNHNS and CDR2 is SASEGT in the germline V gene. A remark on this clone: Its antigen is as yet unknown.

The receptor's source is a woman aged 18 to 35 in good health and CMV-seropositive. V gene TRBV6-1 combines with J gene TRBJ2-4; a possible D gene is TRBD1 (5 bases). The sequencing sample was made of PBMCs. The CDR3 here is CASAPDRLAKNIQYF. The CDR3, as DNA: TGTGCCAGCGCCCCTGACAGATTAGCCAAAAACATTCAGTACTTC.